Shown below are 20 T cell receptor beta chains from a single sample sequenced in a study of cytomegalovirus exposure and HLA in healthy donors. The PCR made use of 60 Vbeta and 13 Jbeta primers. Here immunoSEQ multiplex PCR was the method, and the copy in TCRdb shows in-frame clones only, minus some. The sample lists roughly 200,000 clones, almost 70% occurring once. Material: PBMCs. The receptor set was obtained from a man aged 40-55 years in good health and CMV-seropositive.

The CDR3 loop is CASSRWGTGGADTQYF. For the CDR3, the DNA is TGTGCCAGCAGCCGCTGGGGGACAGGGGGCGCAGATACGCAGTATTTT. V is TRBV5-4 and J is TRBJ2-3, with 12 bases identical to TRBD1. The length of the CDR3 is 16 residues. The germline V gene encodes CDR1 SGHNT and CDR2 YYREEE (reference sequence). The V and J ends lost 4 bases and 4 bases, in that order; junction bases with no gene match: 7.

The rearrangement links TRBV5-5 to TRBJ2-7, with TRBD1 identical over 9 bases. The V and J ends lost 4 bases and 1 base, in that order; junction bases with no gene match: 6. The CDR3 is made up of 15 amino acids. CDR1 and CDR2 (germline): SGHKS, YYEKEE (reference sequence). Here the CDR3 reads CASSPGQGESYEQYF. CDR3 nucleotides: TGTGCCAGCAGCCCGGGACAGGGCGAATCCTACGAGCAGTACTTC.

This rearrangement joins TRBV7-9 to TRBJ1-2; tentative D call: TRBD1 (5 bases). The V and J ends lost 3 bases and 8 bases respectively, with 13 bases between them. The CDR3 loop spans 13 amino acids. The germline CDR1 and CDR2 sequences are SEHNR and FQNEAQ (reference sequence). The CDR3 DNA reads as TGTGCCAGCAGCTTGAATTGGGGGGAAGGCTACACCTTC. Translation gives CASSLNWGEGYTF.

This chain connects TRBV4-3 to TRBJ1-2, with TRBD1 identical over 7 bases. Germline V gene lookup returns CDR1 LGHNA and CDR2 YSLEER. CDR3 length: 15 residues. The V segment lost 2 bases and the J segment 2 bases; nucleotides outside the gene matches: 5. CDR3 loop: CASSQLPTGNYGYTF. Here the CDR3 DNA reads TGCGCCAGCAGCCAACTTCCGACAGGGAACTATGGCTACACCTTC.

The rearrangement links TRBV6-1 to TRBJ1-5; unclear D gene. Germline V gives CDR1 MNHNS, CDR2 SASEGT. Trimming cost V 2 bases and J 1 base, with 9 bases left between them. This CDR3 region has 15 residues. Here the CDR3 DNA reads TGTGCCAGCAGTGAACCCCGGGAAAGCAATCAGCCCCAGCATTTT. Its protein is CASSEPRESNQPQHF.

This clone was recorded only once. The rearrangement joins TRBV4-2 to TRBJ2-2; TRBD1 matches 7 bases. The V gene's germline CDR1 is LGHNA and CDR2 YNFKEQ. The CDR3 totals 17 residues. Trimming removed 4 bases from V and 0 bases from J; junction bases left unmatched: 8. The CDR3 loop reads CASSLPTGQANTGELFF. The CDR3, as DNA: TGTGCCAGCAGCCTCCCCACCGGACAGGCGAACACCGGGGAGCTGTTTTTT.

The chain is built from TRBV7-8 and TRBJ1-6, with TRBD1 as a possible D gene (5 bases). CDR3 length equals 16 residues. V lost 1 base and J 7 bases, leaving 14 bases between the germline ends. Germline V gives CDR1 SGHVS, CDR2 FQNEAQ. CDR3 amino acids: CASSLEGGGRNSPLHF. Written as DNA, the CDR3 is TGTGCCAGCAGCTTAGAAGGCGGGGGGAGGAATTCACCCCTCCACTTT.

This clone turned up a few times. The chain employs TRBV25-1 and TRBJ1-2, with 9 bases lining up with TRBD1. Unmatched junction bases numbered 6, after V lost 1 base and J lost 3 bases. CDR3 length: 16 residues. Germline V CDR1 and CDR2: MGHDK, SYGVNS. CDR3 bases: TGTGCCAGCAGTGAATGGGAGGGACAGGGAGACTATGGCTACACCTTC. As protein: CASSEWEGQGDYGYTF.

The chain recombines TRBV11-3 with TRBJ2-1; D is perhaps TRBD2 (6 bases). The germline V and J ends were trimmed by 2 bases and 5 bases, with 16 bases remaining between them. The germline V gene has CDR1 SGHNT and CDR2 YENEEA. The CDR3 totals 16 residues. CDR3 nucleotides: TGTGCCAGCAGCTTACATGGGGGGAGGCCGAACAATGAGCAGTTCTTC. Its protein product is CASSLHGGRPNNEQFF.

This clone has just one count. This chain connects TRBV4-1 to TRBJ2-2, with 9 bases that match TRBD2. Losses at the gene ends were 3 bases for V and 5 bases for J; bases not matched to a gene: 10. This CDR3 contains 17 residues. Germline assignment: CDR1 MGHRA and CDR2 YSYEKL. CDR3 coding DNA: TGCGCCAGCAGCCAGGGAGCGGGGGGCCACAGAACCGGGGAGCTGTTTTTT. Protein product: CASSQGAGGHRTGELFF.

V is TRBV28 and J is TRBJ2-7, with D perhaps matching TRBD1 (5 bases). V dropped 10 bases and J dropped 3 bases, with 16 bases sitting between them. Germline V CDR1 and CDR2: MDHEN, SYDVKM. The CDR3 is 13 amino acids. The CDR3 is CAISTEPLYEQYF. The CDR3 bases are TGTGCCATTTCGACAGAACCCCTCTACGAGCAGTACTTC.

The chain joins TRBV11-2 to TRBJ1-1, with D tentatively TRBD1 (5 bases). Looked up from germline, CDR1 is SGHAT and CDR2 is FQNNGV. V gave up 5 bases and J gave up 5 bases, with 12 bases separating them. The CDR3 runs 13 residues. In DNA, the CDR3 is TGTGCCAGCAGCACAGAAAGGGGTACTGAAGCTTTCTTT. This encodes CASSTERGTEAFF.

The chain uses TRBV11-2 and TRBJ2-7; 10 nucleotides agree with TRBD1. V shed 3 bases and J 2 bases; nucleotides not matched to a gene: 4. The germline CDR1 and CDR2 sequences are SGHAT and FQNNGV. The CDR3 runs 15 residues. The CDR3 nucleotides read TGTGCCAGCAGCTTTACCGGGACAGGGGCCTACGAGCAGTACTTC. This gives the protein CASSFTGTGAYEQYF. Supplemented by reference TRBV11-2 and TRBJ2-7, the full variable domain reads EAGVAQSPRYKIIEKRQSVAFWCNPISGHATLYWYQQILGQGPKLLIQFQNNGVVDDSQLPKDRFSAERLKGVDSTLKIQPAKLEDSAVYLCASSFTGTGAYEQYFGPGTRLTVT.

The chain couples TRBV28 to TRBJ2-7; TRBD1 matches 8 bases. The CDR3 runs to 16 residues. Germline V gene sequence: CDR1 MDHEN, CDR2 SYDVKM. J lost 2 bases, V lost 5 bases, and 11 bases had no gene match. As DNA, the CDR3 is TGTGCCAGCAGTCCGGCGGGGCAGGGGGCCACCTACGAGCAGTACTTC. This translates into CASSPAGQGATYEQYF. Together with reference TRBV28 and TRBJ2-7, the CDR3 gives the full variable domain: DVKVTQSSRYLVKRTGEKVFLECVQDMDHENMFWYRQDPGLGLRLIYFSYDVKMKEKGDIPEGYSVSREKKERFSLILESASTNQTSMYLCASSPAGQGATYEQYFGPGTRLTVT.

The chain links TRBV27 to TRBJ2-1; 12 bases agree with TRBD2. CDR3 length: 15 residues. J gave up 10 bases and V 5 bases, and 9 bases lay outside the gene matches. Germline V gene lookup returns CDR1 MNHEY and CDR2 SMNVEV (reference sequence). The CDR3: CASSLFLLAGGEQFF. The CDR3 DNA reads TGTGCCAGCAGTCTGTTCTTACTAGCGGGGGGCGAGCAGTTCTTC.

This clone was detected a few times. The gene calls are TRBV11-1 and TRBJ1-6; D is unclear. V lost 4 bases to trimming and J lost 9 bases, with 10 bases between them. This CDR3 has 13 residues. Germline assignment: CDR1 SGHAT and CDR2 FQDESV (reference sequence). The CDR3 DNA reads TGTGCCAGCAGCTCTAACTCCGGTTCACCCCTCCACTTT. Protein: CASSSNSGSPLHF.

This chain uses TRBV7-9 with TRBJ1-4; weak D call: TRBD1 (5 bases). Germline CDR1 is SEHNR and CDR2 is FQNEAQ (reference sequence). With 1 base removed from V and 4 bases from J, the gap between germline ends came to 13 bases. The length of the CDR3 is 16 residues. For the CDR3, the DNA is TGTGCCAGCAGCTTAGGATTGACAGCCTTTAATGAAAAACTGTTTTTT. Translating gives CASSLGLTAFNEKLFF.

The rearrangement uses TRBV5-1 and TRBJ2-3, with D perhaps TRBD1 (6 bases). The CDR3 contains 16 residues. Germline values: CDR1 SGHRS, CDR2 YFSETQ. V lost 4 bases and J lost 0, with 15 bases in between. CDR3 nucleotide sequence: TGCGCCAGCAGCCTCTCAGGGGACCCTAGCACAGATACGCAGTATTTT. This codes for CASSLSGDPSTDTQYF.

The J gene is TRBJ2-7, the V gene TRBV4-1; 13 bases are a match to TRBD2. Trimming took 3 bases from V and 4 from J; bases not matched to a gene: 3. The CDR3 runs 15 residues. The germline V gene has CDR1 MGHRA and CDR2 YSYEKL. CDR3 loop: CASSQGGLAGYEQYF. The CDR3 DNA follows: TGCGCCAGCAGCCAGGGGGGACTAGCGGGGTACGAGCAGTACTTC.

The V gene is TRBV6-1, the J gene TRBJ1-1, with D perhaps matching TRBD1 (5 bases). This CDR3 is built from 14 residues. CDR1 is MNHNS, CDR2 SASEGT, per germline. V shed 4 bases and J shed 7 bases, with 16 bases lying between them. As DNA, the CDR3 is TGTGCCAGCAGTGCAACTCAGGGTCACGGTGAAGCTTTCTTT. This codes for CASSATQGHGEAFF.